The 30 T cell receptor beta chains given below trace back to one sample, sequenced in a study of shared clonotypes between healthy human individuals. Here immunoSEQ multiplex PCR was the method, and the copy in TCRdb shows in-frame clones only, minus some. The sample consists of 2.3 million or so clones, more than 80% of them appearing once. Sequenced sample: naive CD4+ T cells from PBMCs. Subset here: CD45RA+ positively selected. The receptor set was obtained from a man aged 18 to 29 in good health. Some clones in this sample may be carry-over from other donors' samples.

The genes are TRBV18 and TRBJ1-3, with D unclear. Germline lookup yields CDR1 KGHSH and CDR2 LQKENI. Trimming removed 6 bases from V and 1 base from J, with 13 bases in between. This CDR3 has 15 amino acids. The CDR3: CASSPRLVSGNTIYF. The CDR3 DNA is TGTGCCAGCTCCCCCCGACTAGTTTCTGGAAACACCATATATTTT.

Of note for this clone: Different DNA sequences within this sample yield the same CDR3. The chain employs TRBV4-2 and TRBJ2-5; TRBD2 aligns across 12 bases. Germline CDR1 LGHNA, CDR2 YNFKEQ. CDR3 length: 15 residues. J was trimmed by 3 bases and V by 2 bases; bases with no gene match: 1. The CDR3 nucleotides read TGTGCCAGCAGCCAAAGACTAGCGGGAGAAGAGACCCAGTACTTC. This encodes CASSQRLAGEETQYF.

The CDR3 sequence is CASSGNPGIGNTIYF. The CDR3 DNA reads TGTGCCAGCAGCGGAAACCCTGGAATCGGAAACACCATATATTTT. This chain joins TRBV7-9 and TRBJ1-3; D call uncertain. This CDR3 region has 15 residues. Trimming stripped 5 bases from V and 4 bases from J, with 15 bases between. The V gene's germline CDR1 is SEHNR and CDR2 FQNEAQ (reference sequence).

This chain connects TRBV27 to TRBJ1-2; 11 nucleotides agree with TRBD1. The CDR3 runs to 15 residues. With V trimmed by 1 base and J by 6 bases, 4 bases remained unmatched. CDR1 is MNHEY and CDR2 is SMNVEV in the germline V gene (reference sequence). DNA for the CDR3: TGTGCCAGCAGTTTATTCGGACAGGGGGCTAATGGCTACACCTTC. Encoded protein: CASSLFGQGANGYTF.

This chain uses TRBV5-4 with TRBJ2-1, with a weak D call TRBD2 (6 bases). The CDR3 runs 15 residues. Germline CDR1 is SGHNT and CDR2 is YYREEE (reference sequence). Trimming stripped 1 base from V and 7 bases from J, with 15 bases between. DNA for the CDR3: TGTGCCAGCAGCTTGCTAACCAGGGAGGTTAATGAGCAGTTCTTC. Translation: CASSLLTREVNEQFF.

The chain couples TRBV7-3 to TRBJ2-3; TRBD1 aligns across 7 bases. This CDR3 contains 17 residues. The germline V gene encodes CDR1 SGHTA and CDR2 FQGTGA. V gave up 0 bases and J gave up 3 bases; unmatched junction bases: 9. This CDR3 reads CASSLTGAGGETDTQYF. Written as DNA, the CDR3 is TGTGCCAGCAGCTTAACGGGAGCAGGGGGTGAGACAGATACGCAGTATTTT.

The chain couples TRBV6-4 to TRBJ2-7, with D tentatively TRBD1 or TRBD2 (6 bases each). This CDR3 region has 13 residues. Per germline, CDR1 MRHNA and CDR2 SNTAGT. V dropped 2 bases and J dropped 4 bases, with 9 bases sitting between them. CDR3 nucleotide sequence: TGTGCCAGCAGTGACAGGGGGGCGTACGAGCAGTACTTC. Translated: CASSDRGAYEQYF.

The chain uses TRBV4-3 and TRBJ2-5; D may be TRBD1 (5 bases). TRBJ2-7 explains the end of the DNA better; the J call may be wrong. The CDR3 covers 15 residues. Germline CDR1 and CDR2: LGHNA and YSLEER. For the CDR3, the DNA is TGCGCCAGCAGCCAATCCGCCGGACAAGACTACGAGCAGTACTTC. Translation gives CASSQSAGQDYEQYF.

The chain carries TRBV5-1 and TRBJ2-7; 10 bases match TRBD2. The CDR3 has 14 residues. The germline gives CDR1 SGHRS, CDR2 YFSETQ. V lost 1 base, J lost 5 bases, and 3 bases stayed unmatched. Here the CDR3 reads CASSLLAGEDEQYF. CDR3 DNA: TGCGCCAGCAGCTTGCTAGCGGGAGAGGACGAGCAGTACTTC. Full variable domain (remainder filled in from reference TRBV5-1 and TRBJ2-7): KAGVTQTPRYLIKTRGQQVTLSCSPISGHRSVSWYQQTPGQGLQFLFEYFSETQRNKGNFPGRFSGRQFSNSRSEMNVSTLELGDSALYLCASSLLAGEDEQYFGPGTRLTVT.

V is TRBV7-6 and J is TRBJ2-1; 12 bases agree with TRBD1. Germline V gene lookup returns CDR1 SGHVS and CDR2 FNYEAQ. CDR3 size: 15 residues. V lost 7 bases to trimming and J lost 4 bases; unmatched junction nucleotides: 5. The CDR3 sequence: CASTRDRGLYNEQFF. For the CDR3, the DNA is TGTGCCAGCACCCGGGACAGGGGGCTTTACAATGAGCAGTTCTTC.

The chain couples TRBV7-6 to TRBJ2-1; no clear D gene. V was shortened by 2 bases and J by 0 bases, with 8 bases between the two germline ends. Germline-derived CDR1 and CDR2 are SGHVS and FNYEAQ. The CDR3 extends over 15 amino acids. In DNA, the CDR3 is TGTGCCAGCAGCTTAACGAGCAACTCCTACAATGAGCAGTTCTTC. Protein sequence: CASSLTSNSYNEQFF.

The genes are TRBV28 and TRBJ2-6, with D perhaps matching TRBD1 (6 bases). Trimming took 11 bases from V and 0 from J, leaving 26 bases between them. There are 19 residues in the CDR3. Germline CDR1 reads MDHEN; CDR2 reads SYDVKM. The DNA of the CDR3 is TGTGCCGGCCCCCTACCCTGTACCGGGACACCCTCTGGGGCCAACGTCCTGACTTTC. Translated, it gives CAGPLPCTGTPSGANVLTF.

The rearrangement joins TRBV7-7 to TRBJ2-7, with a tentative D call TRBD1 (5 bases). Germline lookup yields CDR1 SSHAT and CDR2 FNYEAQ (reference sequence). The CDR3 extends over 13 amino acids. V was shortened by 6 bases and J by 4 bases, with 13 bases between the two germline ends. The CDR3 loop is CASRPGPSYEQYF. CDR3 coding DNA: TGTGCCAGCAGACCAGGGCCAAGTTACGAGCAGTACTTC. The full variable domain, its missing parts supplied by reference TRBV7-7 and TRBJ2-7, is GAGVSQSPRYKVTKRGQDVTLRCDPISSHATLYWYQQALGQGPEFLTYFNYEAQPDKSGLPSDRFSAERPEGSISTLTIQRTEQRDSAMYRCASRPGPSYEQYFGPGTRLTVT.

CDR3 coding DNA: TGCGCCAGCAGGCTGGACACCGGGGAGCTGTTTTTT. It is translated as CASRLDTGELFF. The chain links TRBV5-1 to TRBJ2-2; D unresolved. V dropped 5 bases and J dropped 3 bases, with 5 bases sitting between them. CDR3 length: 12 residues. Germline V gives CDR1 SGHRS, CDR2 YFSETQ.

As regards this clone: Additional DNA sequences in this sample encode the identical CDR3. The chain carries TRBV6-1 and TRBJ1-2, with TRBD1 as a possible D gene (6 bases). The CDR3 extends over 13 amino acids. Trimming removed 2 bases at V and 3 bases at J, with 7 bases between. The germline gives CDR1 MNHNS, CDR2 SASEGT. CDR3 nucleotide sequence: TGTGCCAGCAGTGAAAGGGGGGACTATGGCTACACCTTC. Its protein is CASSERGDYGYTF.

Remarks on this clone: Within the sample, other DNA sequences also encode this same CDR3. V gene TRBV7-3 combines with J gene TRBJ2-1; D not certain. The CDR3 totals 13 residues. The germline V and J ends were trimmed by 2 bases and 5 bases, with 7 bases remaining between them. CDR1 is SGHTA, CDR2 FQGTGA, per germline. As DNA, the CDR3 is TGTGCCAGCAGCTTAGGCAGAAACAATGAGCAGTTCTTC. Protein sequence: CASSLGRNNEQFF.

The V gene is TRBV18, the J gene TRBJ2-3, with 10 bases that match TRBD1. There are 15 residues in the CDR3. The germline gives CDR1 KGHSH, CDR2 LQKENI. V shed 2 bases and J 3 bases; nucleotides not matched to a gene: 2. Here the CDR3 DNA reads TGTGCCAGCTCACCAACGGGACAGGGGACAGATACGCAGTATTTT. The encoded protein is CASSPTGQGTDTQYF.

The CDR3: CSVERAGAGEQYF. The CDR3 coding sequence is TGCAGCGTTGAGAGGGCGGGAGCGGGCGAGCAGTACTTC. The genes are TRBV29-1 and TRBJ2-5, with 7 bases aligning to TRBD2. The J call may be in error: the DNA end matches TRBJ2-7 better. The germline CDR1 and CDR2 sequences are SQVTM and ANQGSEA. The CDR3 loop spans 13 amino acids.

This clone was seen a single time. V gene TRBV28 combines with J gene TRBJ1-2; D is undetermined. CDR1 is MDHEN and CDR2 is SYDVKM in the germline V gene. This CDR3 has 13 amino acids. The V end lost 6 bases, the J end lost 8 bases, and 16 bases lay between the germline ends. This CDR3 is CASRLKSLWGYTF. DNA of the CDR3: TGTGCCAGCAGGTTGAAAAGCTTGTGGGGCTACACCTTC.

Points on this clone: Distinct nucleotide sequences in the sample also encode this CDR3. V usage is TRBV15 and J usage is TRBJ2-2; D gene uncertain. In germline, CDR1 is LNHNV, CDR2 YYDKDF (reference sequence). The CDR3 has 14 residues. The V and J ends lost 0 bases and 6 bases respectively, with 8 bases between them. CDR3 nucleotide sequence: TGTGCCACCAGCAGAGATTTGGGGTCCGGGGAGCTGTTTTTT. Protein: CATSRDLGSGELFF.

The chain carries TRBV14 and TRBJ2-1; 8 positions agree with TRBD2. The V gene's germline CDR1 is SGHDN and CDR2 FVKESK. J lost 9 bases, V lost 2 bases, and 3 bases had no gene match. The CDR3 is 13 amino acids. CDR3: CASSQLAGTEQFF. Written as DNA, the CDR3 is TGTGCCAGCAGCCAATTAGCGGGAACTGAGCAGTTCTTC. The full variable domain, with the rest looked up from reference TRBV14 and TRBJ2-1, is EAGVTQFPSHSVIEKGQTVTLRCDPISGHDNLYWYRRVMGKEIKFLLHFVKESKQDESGMPNNRFLAERTGGTYSTLKVQPAELEDSGVYFCASSQLAGTEQFFGPGTRLTVL.

The rearrangement links TRBV11-2 to TRBJ2-1; 11 bases are shared with TRBD2. The V and J ends lost 7 bases and 6 bases, in that order; junction bases with no gene match: 8. Germline V gives CDR1 SGHAT, CDR2 FQNNGV. The CDR3 extends over 15 amino acids. The CDR3 DNA reads as TGTGCCAGCATTCAGCTTAGCGGGAGGGCCAATGAGCAGTTCTTC. Its protein is CASIQLSGRANEQFF.

The V and J genes are TRBV5-6 and TRBJ2-7, with D tentatively TRBD1 (5 bases). The ends were cut back, 3 bases at V and 0 bases at J, with 13 bases in the middle. The germline V gene has CDR1 SGHDT and CDR2 YYEEEE. This CDR3 comprises 15 residues. DNA of the CDR3: TGTGCCAGCAGCTCTTATACAGGAAGCTCCTACGAGCAGTACTTC. It translates to CASSSYTGSSYEQYF.

The J gene is TRBJ1-5, the V gene TRBV13; a weak D match, TRBD1 (6 bases). This CDR3 is 13 amino acids long. The V end was cut by 5 bases, the J end by 3 bases, with 8 bases between. Germline lookup yields CDR1 PRHDT and CDR2 FYEKMQ (reference sequence). The CDR3 reads CASSQGFNQPQHF. CDR3 nucleotides: TGTGCCAGCAGCCAGGGGTTCAATCAGCCCCAGCATTTT.

The chain is built from TRBV21-1 and TRBJ2-4; the table's TRBD2 call for D was not verified on the DNA. TRBV21-1 corresponds to a pseudogene. This CDR3 spans 18 amino acids. CDR3 DNA sequence: TGTGCCAGCAGCAAAGTAGGACTAGCGGCCGCGGCCAAAAACATTCAGTACTTC. This sequence encodes CASSKVGLAAAAKNIQYF.

This sequence joins TRBV25-1 and TRBJ1-6; perhaps TRBD1 as D (5 bases). Germline CDR1 MGHDK, CDR2 SYGVNS. V lost 5 bases and J 9 bases, leaving 11 bases between the germline ends. The CDR3 consists of 13 residues. DNA of the CDR3: TGTGCCAGCAGTACAAGGGACGCTTCACCCCTCCACTTT. Translating it yields CASSTRDASPLHF.

This clone was seen a few times. This chain joins TRBV28 and TRBJ2-5; D is unresolved. CDR3 length equals 12 residues. Germline loops: CDR1 MDHEN, CDR2 SYDVKM. V gave up 6 bases and J gave up 1 base, with 6 bases separating them. The CDR3: CASRRAQETQYF. The CDR3, as DNA: TGTGCCAGCAGACGGGCCCAAGAGACCCAGTACTTC.

The rearrangement uses TRBV7-2 and TRBJ1-6; D gene uncertain. V gave up 1 base and J gave up 9 bases, with 4 bases separating them. Germline V gives CDR1 SGHTA, CDR2 FQGNSA. The CDR3 is 12 amino acids. The CDR3 DNA reads as TGTGCCAGCAGCTTAGAGGGTTCACCCCTCCACTTT. Protein product: CASSLEGSPLHF.

The V call is TRBV6-5, the J call TRBJ2-5; 7 bases are a match to TRBD1. CDR3 length: 14 residues. From germline, CDR1 is MNHEY and CDR2 SVGAGI. The junction had 5 bases not matched to a gene; V was cut back by 2 bases and J by 5 bases. The DNA of the CDR3 is TGTGCCAGCAGTTACAGGGGGCCCCATGAGACCCAGTACTTC. It yields the protein CASSYRGPHETQYF.

The chain joins TRBV6-5 to TRBJ2-7; D ambiguous. The CDR3 covers 11 residues. Germline assignment: CDR1 MNHEY and CDR2 SVGAGI. Trimming cost V 7 bases and J 7 bases, with 11 bases left between them. As DNA, the CDR3 is TGTGCCAGCAAGAACAACGGAGAGCAGTACTTC. Protein: CASKNNGEQYF.